One T cell receptor beta chain is described in this entry. In its sample, this clonotype was seen many times. It lacks a known antigen. Base qualities are not provided; no much larger clone lies one nucleotide away. Moderately to severely active disease, a Clinical Activity Score of at least 3, a NOSPECS grade of at least 4, and a duration under 3 months were present in ophthalmopathy patients. Patients with uncontrolled infections, other autoimmune diseases, pregnancy or lactation were excluded. Clinical symptoms, serum thyroxine and TRAb, thyroid ultrasound, and orbital computed tomography formed the basis for the diagnoses. PBMCs were separated from under 11 ml of fresh peripheral blood using Ficoll-Paque density gradient centrifugation. Total RNA was extracted with Trizol reagent, and quality was checked on an Agilent 2100 Bioanalyzer. TCR beta CDR3 regions were amplified from RNA transcripts. The first round of RT-PCR for the TCR CDR3 was performed with the HTBI primer set and the Qiagen OneStep RT-PCR kit. A second multiplex PCR round built the libraries, followed by size selection and purification. Paired-end sequencing of the libraries was performed with 100 bp reads on an Illumina HiSeq2000. Concerning the study's data processing: SOAPnuke was used to process the raw data, throwing out any read that contained adapters or uncalled bases, had a mean Phred below 15, or lacked an exact constant-primer or identifier match. COPE v1.2.5 was used to merge the high-quality paired reads, and each unique nucleotide sequence was defined as a clonotype. MiTCR v1.1 was used to align the clonotypes against IMGT TRBV, TRBD and TRBJ reference segments. The analysis was restricted to V-J combinations with a frequency above 0.0001, which together covered 99.2% of the repertoires. A TCS score was defined as the ratio between F50 (clonal expansion) and ExV (chaos), using BLOSUM62-based TCRdist between CDR3 peptides within each V-J. Welch's t-statistics and random forest reduced 500 to 550 V-J features to 10 to 15, which were used in a naive Bayes classifier (R e1071). The public sequencing data were trimmed at Q25 with fastp and processed into clonotypes with MiXCR by TCRdb, which kept only in-frame beta chains. One record per CDR3 amino acid sequence lists the most common genes and DNA. TCRdb assigned the V and J calls; the authors' analysis was not used. The sample includes a few hundred thousand distinct CDR3 sequences, with roughly a sixth observed a single time. The ten most abundant clones make up roughly 3.3% of the sample.

The data stem from a study of T cells in Graves' hyperthyroidism and ophthalmopathy (dated by TCRdb to about 2019). Background for the entire study: Peripheral blood samples were taken at initial diagnosis, before any treatment was given. To identify distinguishing TCR V-J signatures, a discovery cohort of 90 to 100 patients was used, comprising some 45 with Graves' ophthalmopathy and under 60 with stable Graves' hyperthyroidism. For training and testing, the 100 or so patients in the discovery cohort were randomly divided in a 7:3 ratio. In addition, the study compared T-cell repertoires in thyroid tissue and in blood from over 5 Graves' hyperthyroidism patients. Once sampling was done, hyperthyroidism patients were given methimazole at a starting dose of 30 mg daily, whereas ophthalmopathy patients were given high-dose intravenous methylprednisolone. Prospective prediction of ophthalmopathy was tested in an independent validation cohort of about 19 hyperthyroidism patients and 15 to 17 patients who later progressed to ophthalmopathy. According to the paper, TCR Vbeta CDR3 sequencing was carried out on 135 peripheral blood samples, which came from around 43 ophthalmopathy, around 75 hyperthyroidism and approximately 17 progressor patients.

The research as a whole found: A model built on a 13 V-J signature distinguished ophthalmopathy from stable hyperthyroidism, reaching about 88% sensitivity and 81.08% specificity in cross-validation and 80%/75% in testing. No statistical method was used to set the sample size in advance, and investigators knew the group allocation. Blood samples also contained most of the expanded thyroid clonotypes (frequency above 0.001), which suggests that blood repertoires may reflect thyroid immune responses. In validation, the model predicted progression to ophthalmopathy a median of roughly 6.2 months before onset, with approximately 70% sensitivity and around 76% specificity.

The clonotype was recovered from a woman aged 40-49 years with Graves' ophthalmopathy. Material: blood.

CDR3 protein: CASSLTTGMDSPLHF. Here is the DNA: TGTGCCAGCAGTCTTACTACAGGGATGGATTCACCCCTCCACTTT. The sequence links TRBV12-3 or TRBV12-4 to TRBJ1-6; possibly the D gene is TRBD1, per 6 matching bases. The CDR3, cysteine through phenylalanine, is 15 amino acids long. The entry retains the CDR3 DNA only, 45 bases that are in frame from base 1. V loses 5 bases, J loses 8 bases, and the germline ends lie 16 bases apart.